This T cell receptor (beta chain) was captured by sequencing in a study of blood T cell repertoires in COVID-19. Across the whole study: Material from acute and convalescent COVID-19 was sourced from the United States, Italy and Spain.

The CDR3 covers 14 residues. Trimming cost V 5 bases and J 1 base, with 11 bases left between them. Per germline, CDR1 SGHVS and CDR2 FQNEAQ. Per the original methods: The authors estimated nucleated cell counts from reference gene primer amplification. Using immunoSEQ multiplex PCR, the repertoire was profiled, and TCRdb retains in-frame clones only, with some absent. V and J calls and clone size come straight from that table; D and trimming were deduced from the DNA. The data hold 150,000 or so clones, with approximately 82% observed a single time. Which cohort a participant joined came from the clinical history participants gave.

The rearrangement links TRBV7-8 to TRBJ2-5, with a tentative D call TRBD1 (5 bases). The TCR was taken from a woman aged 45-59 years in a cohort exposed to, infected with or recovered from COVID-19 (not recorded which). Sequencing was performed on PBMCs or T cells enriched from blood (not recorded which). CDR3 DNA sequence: TGTGCCAGCAGCAAAGGGGTCACCCAAGAGACCCAGTACTTC. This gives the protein CASSKGVTQETQYF.